This T cell receptor beta chain is from a study of blood T cell repertoires in COVID-19. The CDR3 is 13 residues long. Germline V gene lookup returns CDR1 SQVTM and CDR2 ANQGSEA. The trim removed 6 bases at V and 1 base at J, leaving 4 bases unmatched. Sequencing was performed with immunoSEQ multiplex PCR; in TCRdb, only in-frame clones are kept and a portion is missing. Among more than 140,000 clones, roughly 88% were seen once, and the ten largest hold less than 2%. The source material was peripheral blood. This sequence joins TRBV29-1 and TRBJ1-1; 8 nucleotides match TRBD1. This clonotype was sampled from a woman aged 60-75 years with acute or convalescent COVID-19. The CDR3 spells CSVETGANTEAFF. Written as DNA, the CDR3 is TGCAGCGTGGAGACAGGGGCGAACACTGAAGCTTTCTTT.